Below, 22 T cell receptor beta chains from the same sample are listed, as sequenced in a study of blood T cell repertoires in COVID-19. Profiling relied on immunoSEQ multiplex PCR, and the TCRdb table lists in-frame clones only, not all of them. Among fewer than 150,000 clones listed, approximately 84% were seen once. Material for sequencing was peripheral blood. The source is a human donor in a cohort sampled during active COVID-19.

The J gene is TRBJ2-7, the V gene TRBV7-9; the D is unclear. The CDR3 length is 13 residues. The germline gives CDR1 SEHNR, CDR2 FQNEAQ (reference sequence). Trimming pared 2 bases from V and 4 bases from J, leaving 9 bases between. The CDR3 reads CASSLQTPYEQYF. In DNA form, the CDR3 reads TGTGCCAGCAGCTTACAAACTCCGTACGAGCAGTACTTC.

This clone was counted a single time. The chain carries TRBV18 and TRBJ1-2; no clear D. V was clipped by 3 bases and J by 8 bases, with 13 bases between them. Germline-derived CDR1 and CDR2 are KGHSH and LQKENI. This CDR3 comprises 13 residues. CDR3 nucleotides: TGTGCCAGCTCACCGAGTGAGGGCGCGGGCTACACCTTC. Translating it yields CASSPSEGAGYTF.

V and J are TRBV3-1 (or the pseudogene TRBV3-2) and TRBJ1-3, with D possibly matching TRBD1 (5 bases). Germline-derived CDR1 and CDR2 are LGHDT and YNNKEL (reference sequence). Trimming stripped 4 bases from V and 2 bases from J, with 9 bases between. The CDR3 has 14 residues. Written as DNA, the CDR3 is TGTGCCAGCAGCCTGACAGAGACTGGAAACACCATATATTTT. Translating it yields CASSLTETGNTIYF.

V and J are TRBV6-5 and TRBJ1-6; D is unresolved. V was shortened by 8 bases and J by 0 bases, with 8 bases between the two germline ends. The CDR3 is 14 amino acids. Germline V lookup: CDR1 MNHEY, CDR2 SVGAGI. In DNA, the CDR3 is TGTGCCAGCTGGGCAGGCTCCTATAATTCACCCCTCCACTTT. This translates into CASWAGSYNSPLHF.

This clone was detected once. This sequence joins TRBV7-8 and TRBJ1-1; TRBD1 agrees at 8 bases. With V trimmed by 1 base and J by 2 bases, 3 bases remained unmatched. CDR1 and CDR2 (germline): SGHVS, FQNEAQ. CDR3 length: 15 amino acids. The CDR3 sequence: CASSLGGTGNTEAFF. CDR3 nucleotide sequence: TGTGCCAGCAGCTTAGGGGGGACAGGCAACACTGAAGCTTTCTTT.

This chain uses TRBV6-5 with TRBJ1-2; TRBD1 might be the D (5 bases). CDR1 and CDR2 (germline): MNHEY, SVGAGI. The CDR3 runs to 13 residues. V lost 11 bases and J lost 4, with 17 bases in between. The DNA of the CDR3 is TGTGCCTGGGGCGGGGAGGTGGGCTATGGCTACACCTTC. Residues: CAWGGEVGYGYTF.

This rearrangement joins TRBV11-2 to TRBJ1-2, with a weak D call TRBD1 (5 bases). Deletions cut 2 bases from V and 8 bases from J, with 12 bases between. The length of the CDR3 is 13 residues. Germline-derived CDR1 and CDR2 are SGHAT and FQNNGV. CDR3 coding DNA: TGTGCCAGCAGCTTACAGGAAGGGGTCGGCTACACCTTC. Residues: CASSLQEGVGYTF. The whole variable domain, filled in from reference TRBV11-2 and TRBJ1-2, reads EAGVAQSPRYKIIEKRQSVAFWCNPISGHATLYWYQQILGQGPKLLIQFQNNGVVDDSQLPKDRFSAERLKGVDSTLKIQPAKLEDSAVYLCASSLQEGVGYTFGSGTRLTVV.

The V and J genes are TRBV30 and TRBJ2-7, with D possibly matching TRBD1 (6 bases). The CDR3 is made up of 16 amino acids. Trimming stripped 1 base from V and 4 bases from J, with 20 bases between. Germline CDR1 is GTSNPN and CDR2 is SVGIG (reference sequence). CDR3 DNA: TGTGCCTGGAGTGACCCAGGGGACCACGACGGGTACGAGCAGTACTTC. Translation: CAWSDPGDHDGYEQYF.

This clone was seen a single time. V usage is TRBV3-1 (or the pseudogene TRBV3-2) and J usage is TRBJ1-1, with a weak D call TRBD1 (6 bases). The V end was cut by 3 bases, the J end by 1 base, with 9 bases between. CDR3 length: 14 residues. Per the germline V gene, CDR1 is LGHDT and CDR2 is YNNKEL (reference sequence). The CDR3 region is CASSHGQQNTEAFF. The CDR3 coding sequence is TGTGCCAGCAGCCATGGACAGCAGAACACTGAAGCTTTCTTT.

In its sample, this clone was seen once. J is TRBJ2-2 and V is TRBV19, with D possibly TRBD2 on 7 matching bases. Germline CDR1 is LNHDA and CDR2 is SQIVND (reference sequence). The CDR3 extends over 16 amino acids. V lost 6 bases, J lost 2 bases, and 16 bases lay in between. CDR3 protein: CASSLSGGRNTGELFF. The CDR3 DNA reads TGTGCCAGTAGCCTTTCGGGGGGCCGAAACACCGGGGAGCTGTTTTTT.

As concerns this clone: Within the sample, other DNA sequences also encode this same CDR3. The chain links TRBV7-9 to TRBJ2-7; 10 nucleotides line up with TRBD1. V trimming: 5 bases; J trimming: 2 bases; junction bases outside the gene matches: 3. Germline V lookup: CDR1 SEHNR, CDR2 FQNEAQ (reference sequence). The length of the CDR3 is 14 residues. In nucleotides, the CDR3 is TGTGCCAGCAGCCCAGGGACAGGGGCCTACGAGCAGTACTTC. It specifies CASSPGTGAYEQYF. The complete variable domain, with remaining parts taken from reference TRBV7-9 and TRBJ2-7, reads DTGVSQNPRHKITKRGQNVTFRCDPISEHNRLYWYRQTLGQGPEFLTYFQNEAQLEKSRLLSDRFSAERPKGSFSTLEIQRTEQGDSAMYLCASSPGTGAYEQYFGPGTRLTVT.

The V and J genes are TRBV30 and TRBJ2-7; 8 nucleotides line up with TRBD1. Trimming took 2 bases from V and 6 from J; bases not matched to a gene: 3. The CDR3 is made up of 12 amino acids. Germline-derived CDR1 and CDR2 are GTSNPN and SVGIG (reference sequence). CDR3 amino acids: CAWSFTGGEQYF. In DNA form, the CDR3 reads TGTGCCTGGAGTTTCACAGGGGGCGAGCAGTACTTC.

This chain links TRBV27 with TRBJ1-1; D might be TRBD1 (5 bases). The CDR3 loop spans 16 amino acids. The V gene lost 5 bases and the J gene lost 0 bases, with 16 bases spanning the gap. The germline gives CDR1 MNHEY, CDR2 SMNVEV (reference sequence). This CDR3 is CASSLWGVGVNTEAFF. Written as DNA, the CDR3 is TGTGCCAGCAGTCTATGGGGGGTAGGGGTGAACACTGAAGCTTTCTTT.

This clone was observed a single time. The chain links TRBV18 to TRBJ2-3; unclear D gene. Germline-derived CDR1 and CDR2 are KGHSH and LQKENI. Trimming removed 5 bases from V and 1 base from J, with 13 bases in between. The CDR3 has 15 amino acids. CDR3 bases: TGTGCCAGCTCATCGACACCTGTTGGCACAGATACGCAGTATTTT. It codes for CASSSTPVGTDTQYF. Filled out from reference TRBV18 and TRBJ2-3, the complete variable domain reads NAGVMQNPRHLVRRRGQEARLRCSPMKGHSHVYWYRQLPEEGLKFMVYLQKENIIDESGMPKERFSAEFPKEGPSILRIQQVVRGDSAAYFCASSSTPVGTDTQYFGPGTRLTVL.

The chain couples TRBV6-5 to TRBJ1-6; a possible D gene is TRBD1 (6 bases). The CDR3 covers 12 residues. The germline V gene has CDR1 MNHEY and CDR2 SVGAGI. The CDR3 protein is CVVGAHNSPLHF. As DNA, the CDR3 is TGTGTCGTGGGGGCCCATAATTCACCCCTCCACTTT.

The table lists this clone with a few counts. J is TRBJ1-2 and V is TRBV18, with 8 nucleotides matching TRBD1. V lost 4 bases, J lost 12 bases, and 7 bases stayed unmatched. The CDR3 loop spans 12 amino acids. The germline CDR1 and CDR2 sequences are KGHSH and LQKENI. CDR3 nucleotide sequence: TGTGCCAGCTCACTCGGACAGGGTTCGAACACCTTC. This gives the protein CASSLGQGSNTF.

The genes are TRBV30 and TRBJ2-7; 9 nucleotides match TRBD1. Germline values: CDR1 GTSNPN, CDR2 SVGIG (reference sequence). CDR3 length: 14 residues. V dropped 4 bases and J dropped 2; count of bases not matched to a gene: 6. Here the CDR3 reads CAWMGQGGPYEQYF. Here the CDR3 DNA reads TGTGCCTGGATGGGACAGGGAGGTCCCTACGAGCAGTACTTC. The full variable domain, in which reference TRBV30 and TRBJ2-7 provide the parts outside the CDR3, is SQTIHQWPATLVQPVGSPLSLECTVEGTSNPNLYWYRQAAGRGLQLLFYSVGIGQISSEVPQNLSASRPQDRQFILSSKKLLLSDSGFYLCAWMGQGGPYEQYFGPGTRLTVT.

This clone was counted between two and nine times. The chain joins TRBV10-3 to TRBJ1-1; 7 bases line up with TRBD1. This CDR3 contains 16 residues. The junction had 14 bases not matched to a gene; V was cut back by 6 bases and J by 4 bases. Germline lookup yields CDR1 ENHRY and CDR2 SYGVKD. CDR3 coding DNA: TGTGCCATCAGGGCCGAGACAGGGAGTTTGGTCACTGAAGCTTTCTTT. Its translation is CAIRAETGSLVTEAFF.

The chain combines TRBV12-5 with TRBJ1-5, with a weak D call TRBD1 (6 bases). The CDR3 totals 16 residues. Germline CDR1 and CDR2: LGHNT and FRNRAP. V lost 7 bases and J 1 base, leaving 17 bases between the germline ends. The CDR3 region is CASAGWGGLSNQPQHF. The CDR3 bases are TGTGCTAGTGCCGGATGGGGGGGCTTAAGCAATCAGCCCCAGCATTTT.

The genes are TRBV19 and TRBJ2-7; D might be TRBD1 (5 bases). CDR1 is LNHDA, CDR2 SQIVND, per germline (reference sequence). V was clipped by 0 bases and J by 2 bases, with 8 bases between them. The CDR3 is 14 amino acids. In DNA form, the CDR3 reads TGTGCCAGTAGTATAGAAGGCAGGGCCTACGAGCAGTACTTC. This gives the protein CASSIEGRAYEQYF.

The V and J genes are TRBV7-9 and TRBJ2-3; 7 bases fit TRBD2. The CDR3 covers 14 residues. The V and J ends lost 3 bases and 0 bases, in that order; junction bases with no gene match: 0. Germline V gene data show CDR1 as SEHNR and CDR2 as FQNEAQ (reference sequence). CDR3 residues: CASSFSGSTDTQYF. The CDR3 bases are TGTGCCAGCAGCTTTAGCGGGAGCACAGATACGCAGTATTTT.

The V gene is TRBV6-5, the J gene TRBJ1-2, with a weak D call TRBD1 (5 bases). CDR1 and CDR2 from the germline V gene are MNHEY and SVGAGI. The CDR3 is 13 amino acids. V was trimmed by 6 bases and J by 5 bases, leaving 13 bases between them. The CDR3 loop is CASSPDSVYGYTF. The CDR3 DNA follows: TGTGCCAGCAGCCCCGACAGCGTTTATGGCTACACCTTC.